Listed below are T cell receptor beta chains from one sample, sequenced in a study of identical twins. In TCRdb, the 5' RACE reads were re-called with MiXCR into one record per CDR3 protein. The data show about 340,000 distinct CDR3 sequences, 10% to 15% seen once. These records were also assigned to another study, of yellow fever vaccine responses in identical twins.

The sequencing sample was made of CD8+ T cells sorted from blood. These TCRs come from a woman aged 18-29 years in good health. The CDR3 runs from the conserved cysteine through the conserved F or W. A D gene is named only where the DNA matches it firmly. Clone size, where shown, is once, few, many, or a class for clones that have expanded.

>TRBJ2-5|-|TRBV6-8|14|-
CASSYPAVQETQYF
TGTGCCAGCAGTTACCCGGCGGTACAAGAGACCCAGTACTTC
>TRBJ2-1|TRBD2|TRBV5-5|17|many
CASSWGEGPPSYNEQFF
TGTGCCAGCAGCTGGGGGGAGGGCCCACCCTCCTACAATGAGCAGTTCTTC
>TRBJ2-5|-|TRBV4-1|13|few
CASSQDLRETQYF
TGCGCCAGCAGCCAAGATTTGCGGGAGACCCAGTACTTC
>TRBJ1-5|TRBD1|TRBV19|13|-
CASDREVDQPQHF
TGTGCCAGTGACAGGGAAGTCGATCAGCCCCAGCATTTT
>TRBJ2-1|TRBD1|TRBV12-5|14|few
CASGLLQGDGEQFF
TGTGCTAGTGGTTTGTTACAGGGGGACGGTGAACAGTTCTTC
>TRBJ1-6|TRBD1|TRBV6-1|13|few
CASSGQGTAPLHF
TGTGCCAGCAGCGGACAGGGTACGGCACCCCTCCACTTT
>TRBJ2-5|-|TRBV4-1|17|-
CASSQDVKWLARETQYF
TGCGCCAGCAGCCAAGATGTAAAGTGGCTAGCGAGGGAGACCCAGTACTTC
>TRBJ2-1|TRBD1|TRBV28|15|-
CASRQGQGFYNEQFF
TGTGCCAGCAGGCAAGGACAGGGCTTCTACAATGAGCAGTTCTTC
>TRBJ2-3|-|TRBV15|19|few
CATSRGTGAALRSTDTQYF
TGTGCCACCAGCAGAGGCACAGGCGCGGCCCTTCGGAGCACAGATACGCAGTATTTT
>TRBJ1-3|TRBD1|TRBV4-1|15|many
CASSQETGGGNTIYF
TGCGCCAGCAGCCAAGAGACAGGGGGCGGAAACACCATATATTTT
>TRBJ2-1|-|TRBV4-1|15|-
CASSQGTGFYNEQFF
TGCGCCAGCAGCCAAGGAACGGGATTTTACAATGAGCAGTTCTTC
>TRBJ1-1|-|TRBV7-8|16|few
CASSPLTGTGNTEAFF
TGTGCCAGCAGCCCCTTAACCGGGACGGGGAACACTGAAGCTTTCTTT
>TRBJ2-2|TRBD2|TRBV11-2|16|-
CASSFSSGGNAGELFF
TGTGCCAGCAGCTTTTCTAGCGGGGGGAACGCCGGGGAGCTGTTTTTT
>TRBJ2-5|-|TRBV10-1|14|-
CASSVAGRSETQYF
TGCGCCAGCAGTGTTGCAGGGCGCTCGGAGACCCAGTACTTC
>TRBJ2-1|TRBD2|TRBV7-8|16|-
CASSLVLLAGYNEQFF
TGTGCCAGCAGCTTAGTTCTGCTAGCGGGGTACAATGAGCAGTTCTTC
>TRBJ2-1|TRBD2|TRBV7-9|14|few
CASSSGLGVYEQFF
TGTGCCAGCAGCTCGGGACTAGGTGTCTATGAGCAGTTCTTC
>TRBJ1-6|-|TRBV2|15|-
CASSAGQGLNSPLHF
TGTGCCAGCAGTGCTGGTCAGGGGCTTAATTCACCCCTCCACTTT
>TRBJ2-2|TRBD1|TRBV5-5|18|-
CASSLLSTGVLSTGELFF
TGTGCCAGCAGCTTGCTTTCCACAGGGGTTTTGAGCACCGGGGAGCTGTTTTTT
>TRBJ1-1|-|TRBV28|13|few
CASSFVQGSEAFF
TGTGCCAGCAGTTTTGTCCAGGGCAGTGAAGCTTTCTTT
>TRBJ1-1|-|TRBV15|13|-
CATSRESVTQAFF
TGTGCCACCAGCAGAGAGAGTGTCACCCAAGCTTTCTTT
>TRBJ2-1|-|TRBV7-9|15|few
CASIRTGGDYNEQFF
TGTGCCAGTATCCGGACAGGAGGGGACTACAATGAGCAGTTCTTC
>TRBJ2-3|TRBD2|TRBV25-1|15|few
CASSDPSGFTDTQYF
TGTGCCAGCAGTGACCCTAGCGGATTCACAGATACGCAGTATTTT
>TRBJ2-6|-|TRBV6-5|19|-
CASSYKRQGWRDRANVLTF
TGTGCCAGCAGTTACAAGCGACAGGGATGGAGGGATAGGGCCAACGTCCTGACTTTC
>TRBJ1-5|-|TRBV7-9|14|-
CASVGERSNQPQHF
TGTGCCAGCGTGGGAGAGCGTAGCAATCAGCCCCAGCATTTT
>TRBJ2-5|TRBD2|TRBV29-1|13|-
CSVESREGETQYF
TGCAGCGTTGAGAGCAGGGAGGGAGAGACCCAGTACTTC
>TRBJ2-7|TRBD2|TRBV12-5|16|few
CASGPWGTSGTYEQYF
TGTGCTAGTGGCCCCTGGGGGACTAGCGGAACCTACGAGCAGTACTTC
>TRBJ2-5|-|TRBV9|15|few
CASSVGGRSQETQYF
TGTGCCAGCAGCGTAGGGGGAAGAAGCCAAGAGACCCAGTACTTC
>TRBJ2-1|TRBD2|TRBV28|16|few
CASSPLELAGWNEQFF
TGTGCCAGCAGTCCCCTAGAACTAGCGGGATGGAATGAGCAGTTCTTC
>TRBJ2-1|-|TRBV7-8|17|-
CASSLVDYPGFYNEQFF
TGTGCCAGCAGCTTAGTTGACTACCCCGGGTTCTACAATGAGCAGTTCTTC
>TRBJ2-2|-|TRBV9|15|few
CASSPRMLETGELFF
TGTGCCAGCAGCCCCCGCATGTTGGAAACCGGGGAGCTGTTTTTT
>TRBJ1-6|-|TRBV4-1|17|many
CASSQDPQSSYNSPLHF
TGCGCCAGCAGCCAAGATCCGCAAAGCTCCTATAATTCACCCCTCCACTTT
>TRBJ2-5|-|TRBV3-1|16|few
CASTPRGGARRETQYF
TGTGCCAGCACCCCACGTGGCGGGGCGAGGAGGGAGACCCAGTACTTC
>TRBJ2-1|-|TRBV10-3|15|-
CASKLELAGYNEQFF
TGTGCCTCCAAACTGGAATTGGCCGGTTACAATGAGCAGTTCTTC
>TRBJ2-3|-|TRBV4-2|14|few
CASSQETVLDTQYF
TGTGCCAGCAGCCAAGAAACAGTTTTAGATACGCAGTATTTT
>TRBJ2-7|-|TRBV5-1|16|-
CASSMGGQVVPYEQYF
TGCGCCAGCAGCATGGGGGGGCAGGTGGTTCCATACGAGCAGTACTTC
>TRBJ1-1|-|TRBV28|14|few
CASSQGRAVAEAFF
TGTGCCAGCAGCCAAGGGAGGGCAGTGGCTGAAGCTTTCTTT
>TRBJ2-5|-|TRBV10-3|17|many
CAISAQGHHNLIETQYF
TGTGCCATCAGTGCGCAGGGGCACCACAATTTGATAGAGACCCAGTACTTC
>TRBJ2-1|-|TRBV28|14|few
CASSLGLEYNEQFF
TGTGCCAGCAGTTTGGGACTGGAGTACAATGAGCAGTTCTTC
>TRBJ2-2|-|TRBV7-8|12|many
CASSLIGGELFF
TGTGCCAGCAGCTTAATAGGCGGGGAGCTGTTTTTT
>TRBJ1-1|-|TRBV5-8|15|-
CASSFIQGGRTEAFF
TGTGCCAGCAGCTTCATACAGGGTGGAAGGACTGAAGCTTTCTTT
>TRBJ2-1|TRBD2|TRBV4-1|18|few
CASSQHRTGLAGVGEQFF
TGCGCCAGCAGCCAACACAGGACAGGACTAGCGGGAGTCGGTGAGCAGTTCTTC
>TRBJ1-1|-|TRBV7-8|15|-
CASSMGEGPNTEAFF
TGTGCCAGCAGCATGGGTGAGGGGCCCAACACTGAAGCTTTCTTT
>TRBJ2-1|-|TRBV29-1|19|few
CSVEPHRGWSGASYNEQFF
TGCAGCGTTGAACCACACAGGGGGTGGAGCGGGGCCTCCTACAATGAGCAGTTCTTC
>TRBJ2-1|-|TRBV20-1|13|few
CSPFRSSYNEQFF
TGCAGTCCCTTCAGGAGCTCCTACAATGAGCAGTTCTTC
>TRBJ1-2|-|TRBV2|11|few
CASSDEDGYTF
TGTGCCAGCAGTGATGAGGATGGCTACACCTTC
>TRBJ2-7|TRBD1|TRBV4-1|14|many
CASSLDRTSYEQYF
TGCGCCAGCAGCTTGGACAGGACCTCCTACGAGCAGTACTTC
>TRBJ2-3|-|TRBV6-2/TRBV6-3|15|few
CASKFTSLSTDTQYF
TGTGCCAGCAAATTCACTAGCCTTAGCACAGATACGCAGTATTTT
>TRBJ2-1|TRBD2|TRBV7-8|17|-
CASSPRTSGSVRNEQFF
TGTGCCAGCAGCCCAAGGACTAGCGGGAGTGTGAGAAATGAGCAGTTCTTC
>TRBJ2-1|TRBD2|TRBV5-6|15|many
CASRRSGRDFNEQFF
TGTGCCAGCAGACGGAGCGGGAGGGATTTCAATGAGCAGTTCTTC
>TRBJ2-7|-|TRBV6-1|15|few
CASSEWRLDGYEQYF
TGTGCCAGCAGTGAATGGCGACTAGACGGCTACGAGCAGTACTTC
>TRBJ2-3|-|TRBV15|14|-
CATSDAGSTDTQYF
TGTGCCACCTCAGACGCAGGGAGCACAGATACGCAGTATTTT
>TRBJ2-3|-|TRBV29-1|14|few
CSVDLGGGTDTQYF
TGCAGCGTTGACCTAGGAGGTGGCACAGATACGCAGTATTTT
>TRBJ1-4|-|TRBV5-6|15|-
CASSLRETANEKLFF
TGTGCCAGCAGCTTGAGGGAGACAGCTAATGAAAAACTGTTTTTT
>TRBJ1-4|TRBD1|TRBV7-9|17|few
CASSPRDSGLSNEKLFF
TGTGCCAGCAGCCCCCGGGACAGCGGGCTTTCTAATGAAAAACTGTTTTTT
>TRBJ2-1|-|TRBV7-9|15|-
CASSLVAVTYNEQFF
TGTGCCAGCAGCTTAGTTGCAGTTACCTACAATGAGCAGTTCTTC
>TRBJ2-3|TRBD1|TRBV15|16|many
CATSRGGQGITDTQYF
TGTGCCACCAGCAGAGGTGGACAGGGGATCACAGATACGCAGTATTTT
>TRBJ2-3|-|TRBV2|13|-
CASSEVLTDTQYF
TGTGCCAGCAGTGAAGTACTGACAGATACGCAGTATTTT
>TRBJ1-2|TRBD1|TRBV5-1|16|-
CASSPGTGEANYGYTF
TGCGCCAGCAGCCCCGGGACAGGGGAGGCTAACTATGGCTACACCTTC
>TRBJ2-3|TRBD2|TRBV7-2|16|-
CASSPEWGSGYDTQYF
TGTGCCAGCAGTCCAGAATGGGGTAGCGGGTACGATACGCAGTATTTT